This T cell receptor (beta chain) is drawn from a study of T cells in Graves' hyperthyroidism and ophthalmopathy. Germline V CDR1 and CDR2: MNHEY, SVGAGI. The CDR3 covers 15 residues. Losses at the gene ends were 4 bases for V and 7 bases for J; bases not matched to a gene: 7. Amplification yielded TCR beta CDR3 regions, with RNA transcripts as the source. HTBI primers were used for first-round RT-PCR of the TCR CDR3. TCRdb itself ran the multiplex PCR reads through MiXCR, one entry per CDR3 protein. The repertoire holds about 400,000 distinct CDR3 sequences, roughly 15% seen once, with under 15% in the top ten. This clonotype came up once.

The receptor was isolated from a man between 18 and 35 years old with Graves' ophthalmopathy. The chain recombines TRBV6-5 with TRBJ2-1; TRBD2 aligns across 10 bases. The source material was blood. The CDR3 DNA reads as TGTGCCAGCAGTTCCGGGACTAGCGCACAAAATGAGCAGTTCTTC. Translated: CASSSGTSAQNEQFF.